This is a list of T cell receptor beta chains from one sample in a study of OX40 agonist ivuxolimab in advanced cancers. Some clones are missing from TCRdb's copy, which holds only in-frame ones; the method was immunoSEQ multiplex PCR. The repertoire holds tens of thousands of clones, with less than 90% as singletons. The sample here was CD4+ or CD8+ T cells sorted from blood, taken in a trial of the OX40 agonist ivuxolimab. These receptors originate from an adult with an advanced solid tumor such as melanoma, head and neck, liver or kidney cancer. Both conserved end residues are part of each CDR3. The D gene is left open where the match is weak.

v_gene	d_gene	j_gene	CDR3nt	CDR3aa
TRBV7-9	-	TRBJ1-6	TGTGCCAGCAGCTTTTGGACAGTCAGGGCTTCACCCCTCCACTTT	CASSFWTVRASPLHF
TRBV13	TRBD2	TRBJ2-3	TGTGCCAGCAGCTTTGGGACTAGCGGGGGGGCTTCAGATACGCAGTATTTT	CASSFGTSGGASDTQYF
TRBV5-5	TRBD1	TRBJ2-6	TGTGCCAGCAGCTTAACAGGGGGCACTGGGGCCAACGTCCTGACTTTC	CASSLTGGTGANVLTF
TRBV4-1	TRBD1	TRBJ2-2	TGCGCCAGCAGCCAAGATTCACGGACAGGGAACACCGGGGAGCTGTTTTTT	CASSQDSRTGNTGELFF
TRBV18	TRBD2	TRBJ2-5	TGTGCCAGCTCACCTGTCGGCCTCCTAGCGGGAGGATACGATGAGACCCAGTACTTC	CASSPVGLLAGGYDETQYF
TRBV11-3	TRBD1	TRBJ2-2	TGTGCCAGCAGCTCGGACAGGGGGCGCATAACCGGGGAGCTGTTTTTT	CASSSDRGRITGELFF
TRBV11-2	-	TRBJ2-2	TGTGCCAGCAGCCCGCTCTCGGCTAGTAGGGCCGGGGAGCTGTTTTTT	CASSPLSASRAGELFF
TRBV6-5	-	TRBJ2-7	TGTGCCAGCAGTTACGGAGGGGTCTCCTACGAGCAGTACTTC	CASSYGGVSYEQYF
TRBV5-8	-	TRBJ1-3	TGTGCCAGCAGCTGGTTCGGGGCTAGAAAGTCTGGAAACACCATATATTTT	CASSWFGARKSGNTIYF
TRBV18	TRBD2	TRBJ2-1	TGTGCCAGCTCACCACGGGAGGGTATGAATGAGCAGTTCTTC	CASSPREGMNEQFF